This T cell receptor (beta chain) is drawn from a study of naive and memory T cell subsets. Two oligonucleotides, mixed equimolar, formed the beta constant-region primer covering TRBC1 and TRBC2. Ligated cDNA was amplified by four rounds of PCR with nested alpha and beta constant-region primers and SP2. TCRdb reprocessed the UMI-ligation and nested PCR reads via MiXCR and lists one record per CDR3 protein. The sample shows about 120,000 distinct CDR3 sequences, roughly 36% of them seen only once. This CDR3 has 12 amino acids. The V end lost 2 bases, the J end lost 5 bases, and 6 bases lay between the germline ends. The germline V gene has CDR1 SQVTM and CDR2 ANQGSEA.

The clonotype comes from a human donor in good health. V is TRBV29-1 and J is TRBJ1-4; D not certain. Source material: central memory CD4+ T cells from blood. The CDR3 reads CSVELQNEKLFF. Here the CDR3 DNA reads TGCAGCGTTGAATTGCAGAATGAAAAACTGTTTTTT.